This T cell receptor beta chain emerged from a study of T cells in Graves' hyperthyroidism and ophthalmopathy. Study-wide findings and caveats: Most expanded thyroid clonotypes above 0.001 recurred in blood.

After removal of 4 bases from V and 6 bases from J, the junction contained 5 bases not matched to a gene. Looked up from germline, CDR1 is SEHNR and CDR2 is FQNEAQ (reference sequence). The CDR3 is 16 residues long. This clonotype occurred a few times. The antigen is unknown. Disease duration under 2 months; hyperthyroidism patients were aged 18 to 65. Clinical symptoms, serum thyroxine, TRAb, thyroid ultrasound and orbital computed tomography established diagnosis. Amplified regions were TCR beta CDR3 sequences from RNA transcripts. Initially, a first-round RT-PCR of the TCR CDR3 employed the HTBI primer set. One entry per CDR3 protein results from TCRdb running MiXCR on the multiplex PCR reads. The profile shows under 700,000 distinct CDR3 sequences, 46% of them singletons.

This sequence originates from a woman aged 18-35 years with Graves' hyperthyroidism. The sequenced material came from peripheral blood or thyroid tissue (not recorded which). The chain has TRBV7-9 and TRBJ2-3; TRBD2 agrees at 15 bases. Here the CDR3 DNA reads TGTGCCAGCAGCTCGGGACTAGCGGGAGGTGTGGATACGCAGTATTTT. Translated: CASSSGLAGGVDTQYF.